These 5 T cell receptor beta chains were all obtained from the same sample, sequenced in a study of CDR3 diversity in severe acne. TCRdb re-derived calls from the PCR reads in MiXCR, one entry per CDR3 protein. The sample lists 100,000 or so distinct CDR3 sequences, roughly 51% seen once, with under 15% in the top ten. The sample consisted of blood. These receptors were taken from a male donor with acne.

This clonotype was seen repeatedly, ten times or more. The J gene is TRBJ2-7, the V gene TRBV4-1; tentatively, D is TRBD1 (6 bases). The CDR3 has 14 amino acids. Looked up from germline, CDR1 is MGHRA and CDR2 is YSYEKL. V lost 3 bases to trimming and J lost 3 bases, with 12 bases between them. As DNA, the CDR3 is TGCGCCAGCAGCCACGAGGACAGTTACTACGAGCAGTACTTC. Translating it yields CASSHEDSYYEQYF.

This sequence joins TRBV12-3 or TRBV12-4 and TRBJ1-6; D ambiguous. There are 14 residues in the CDR3. CDR3 protein: CASGVGQTNSPLHF. DNA of the CDR3: TGTGCTAGTGGTGTCGGTCAGACTAATTCACCCCTCCACTTT.

In its sample, this clonotype was seen a few times. This chain links TRBV18 with TRBJ1-4; D possibly corresponds to TRBD1 (5 bases). The CDR3 spans 15 residues. Trimming took off 3 bases at V and 7 bases at J, with 15 bases between the two ends. CDR1 is KGHSH and CDR2 is LQKENI in the germline V gene. The CDR3 nucleotides read TGTGCCAGCTCACCCCCAGGGAACCCTTCTGAAAAACTGTTTTTT. Translation gives CASSPPGNPSEKLFF.

The gene calls are TRBV25-1 and TRBJ2-2, with 9 bases aligning to TRBD2. V lost 2 bases, J lost 2 bases, and 3 bases stayed unmatched. The germline V gene has CDR1 MGHDK and CDR2 SYGVNS. This CDR3 contains 16 residues. CDR3 sequence reads: CASSEATSGNTGELFF. The CDR3 bases are TGTGCCAGCAGTGAAGCGACTAGCGGAAACACCGGGGAGCTGTTTTTT.

This clonotype was detected ten times or more. The chain combines TRBV7-6 with TRBJ2-1; D gene unclear. V was pared by 1 base and J by 2 bases, with 9 bases between. Per the germline V gene, CDR1 is SGHVS and CDR2 is FNYEAQ. This CDR3 is 15 amino acids long. CDR3 sequence: CASSLESLAYNEQFF. CDR3 DNA sequence: TGTGCCAGCAGCTTAGAATCCCTAGCCTACAATGAGCAGTTCTTC.